This paragraph covers one TCR beta chain sequence. The data were obtained in a study of monozygotic twins with inflammatory bowel disease. Addition of UMIs with a 6-nucleotide sample barcode was achieved by template switching. TCRdb reprocessed the 5' RACE reads, with one entry per CDR3 protein and no DNA. This table holds fewer than 550,000 distinct CDR3 sequences. Germline lookup yields CDR1 SGHKS and CDR2 YYEKEE (reference sequence). CDR3 length equals 14 residues. This chain connects TRBV5-5 to TRBJ1-6. The sequence was collected from a human donor with ulcerative colitis or Crohn's disease, or a healthy co-twin of an affected twin (not recorded which). The sequenced sample consisted of blood. Here the CDR3 reads CASSQWDGNSPLHF. Together with reference TRBV5-5 and TRBJ1-6, the CDR3 gives the full variable domain: DAGVTQSPTHLIKTRGQQVTLRCSPISGHKSVSWYQQVLGQGPQFIFQYYEKEERGRGNFPDRFSARQFPNYSSELNVNALLLGDSALYLCASSQWDGNSPLHFGNGTRLTVT.